This TCR beta chain was sequenced in a study of shared clonotypes between healthy human individuals. TCRdb's table, derived via immunoSEQ multiplex PCR, lists solely in-frame clones and lacks some. The sample consists of millions of clones, 93% of them appearing once. Germline V gene sequence: CDR1 SGDLS, CDR2 YYNGEE. The CDR3 contains 15 residues. V was pared by 2 bases and J by 1 base, with 5 bases of the junction left unmatched. This chain joins TRBV9 and TRBJ1-1; TRBD1 aligns across 7 bases. Input material: naive CD4+ T cells from PBMCs. The subset is: CD45RA+ positively selected. The TCR originated in a man younger than 35 in good health. Some clones in this sample may be carry-over from other donors' samples. Here the CDR3 DNA reads TGTGCCAGCAGCGTCAAACAGGGGCAGAACACTGAAGCTTTCTTT. Protein: CASSVKQGQNTEAFF.